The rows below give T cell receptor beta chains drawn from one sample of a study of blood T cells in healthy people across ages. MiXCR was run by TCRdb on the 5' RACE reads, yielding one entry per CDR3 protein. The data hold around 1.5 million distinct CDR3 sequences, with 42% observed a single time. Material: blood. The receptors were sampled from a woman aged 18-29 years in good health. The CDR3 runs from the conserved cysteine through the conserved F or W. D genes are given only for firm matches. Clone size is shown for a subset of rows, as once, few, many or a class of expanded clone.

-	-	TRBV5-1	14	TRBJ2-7	TGCGCCAGCAGACGGACGGGCGAAGTCTACGAGCAGTACTTC	CASRRTGEVYEQYF
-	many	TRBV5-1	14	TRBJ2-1	TGCGCCAGCGGCCCCCCAGAAAACTACAATGAGCAGTTCTTC	CASGPPENYNEQFF
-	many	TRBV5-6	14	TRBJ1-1	TGTGCCAGCAGCTTAGGTTCTTTTGGGACTGAAGCTTTCTTT	CASSLGSFGTEAFF
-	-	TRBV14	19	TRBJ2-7	TGTGCCAGCAGCCGGTCGCGTTCGGGCCTTGGGCCCCAGGGCCATGAGCAGTACTTC	CASSRSRSGLGPQGHEQYF
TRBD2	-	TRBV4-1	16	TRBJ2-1	TGCGCCAGCAGCCAAGCTACTAGCGGGGAAAACAATGAGCAGTTCTTC	CASSQATSGENNEQFF
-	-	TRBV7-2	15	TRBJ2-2	TGTGCCAGCAGCCCCCCTGTTCGGGCCACCGGGGAGCTGTTTTTT	CASSPPVRATGELFF
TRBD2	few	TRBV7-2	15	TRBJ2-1	TGTGCCAGCAGCCGAGAGGGACTAGCGCTCAATGAGCAGTTCTTC	CASSREGLALNEQFF
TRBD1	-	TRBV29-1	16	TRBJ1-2	TGCAGCGTTGAAGGTGAGACGGGACAGCGTAACTATGGCTACACCTTC	CSVEGETGQRNYGYTF
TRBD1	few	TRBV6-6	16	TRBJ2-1	TGTGCCAGCAGTAAAAGGACAGGGAGCAACCACAATGAGCAGTTCTTC	CASSKRTGSNHNEQFF
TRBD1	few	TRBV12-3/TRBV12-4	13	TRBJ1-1	TGTGCCAGCAGTTTCAGGGGGCTTAATGAAGCTTTCTTT	CASSFRGLNEAFF
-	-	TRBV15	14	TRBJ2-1	TGTACCACCAGCAGAGATGGAACCGGGGATGAGCAGTTCTTC	CTTSRDGTGDEQFF
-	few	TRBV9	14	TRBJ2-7	TGTGCCAGCAGCGTAGAGCAGGGGAGATACGAGCAGTACTTC	CASSVEQGRYEQYF
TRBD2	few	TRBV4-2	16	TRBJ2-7	TGTGCCAGCAGCCAGGGGACTAGCGGGGTTCTAGGCGAGCAGTACTTC	CASSQGTSGVLGEQYF
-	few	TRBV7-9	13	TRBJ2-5	TGTGCCAGCACAAGGGGAGGCCAAGAGACCCAGTACTTC	CASTRGGQETQYF
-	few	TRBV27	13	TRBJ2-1	TGTGCCAGCAGTGCCGAATTCGGGACTGAGCAGTTCTTC	CASSAEFGTEQFF
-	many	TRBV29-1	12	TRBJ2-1	TGCAGCGTCACCCGAAGTGGGAATGAGCAGTTCTTC	CSVTRSGNEQFF
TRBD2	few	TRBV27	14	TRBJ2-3	TGTGCCAGCAATAGCGGGAGGTTCACAGATACGCAGTATTTT	CASNSGRFTDTQYF
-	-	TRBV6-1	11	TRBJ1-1	TGTGCCAGCAGGCCCCAGACTGAAGCTTTCTTT	CASRPQTEAFF
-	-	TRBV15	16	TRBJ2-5	TGTGCCACCAGCAGAGCCTGGCAGGGGGGGCAAGAGACCCAGTACTTC	CATSRAWQGGQETQYF
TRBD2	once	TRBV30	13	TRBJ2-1	TGTGCCTGGCGACGAGCGGGGTACAATGAGCAGTTCTTC	CAWRRAGYNEQFF
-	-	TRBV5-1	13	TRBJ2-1	TGCGCCAGCAGTTTTGACGGCCTCAATGAGCAGTTCTTC	CASSFDGLNEQFF
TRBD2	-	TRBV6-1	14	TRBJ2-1	TGTGCCAGCAGGGGGAATAGCGGGAGTGGGGAGCAGTTCTTC	CASRGNSGSGEQFF
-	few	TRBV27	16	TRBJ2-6	TGTGCCAGCAGATGGGACACGAGCTCTGGGGCCAACGTCCTGACTTTC	CASRWDTSSGANVLTF
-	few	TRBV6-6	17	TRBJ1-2	TGTGCCAGCAGTTACTCTCCTCCAGGGCCCTTCAACTATGGCTACACCTTC	CASSYSPPGPFNYGYTF
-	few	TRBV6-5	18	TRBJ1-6	TGTGCCAGCAGTTACGGGGAAGTAGGGGGCTCCTATAATTCACCCCTCCACTTT	CASSYGEVGGSYNSPLHF
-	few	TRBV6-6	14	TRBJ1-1	TGTGCCAGCAGTTGGGGTGGGTCGAACACTGAAGCTTTCTTT	CASSWGGSNTEAFF
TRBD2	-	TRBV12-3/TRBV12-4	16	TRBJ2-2	TGTGCCAGCAGATCGGGACTAGCGGCGAACACCGGGGAGCTGTTTTTT	CASRSGLAANTGELFF
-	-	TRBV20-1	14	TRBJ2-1	TGCAGTGCTAGAAAACCAACCAACTACAATGAGCAGTTCTTC	CSARKPTNYNEQFF
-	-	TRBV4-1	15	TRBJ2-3	TGCGCCAGCAGCCCCCAGCGGGCAAGCACAGATACGCGGTATTTT	CASSPQRASTDTRYF
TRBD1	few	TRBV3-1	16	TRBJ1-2	TGTGCCAGCACCCTTCATGAGACAGGGGGCAGCGATGGCTACACCTTC	CASTLHETGGSDGYTF